This T cell receptor (beta chain) was recovered during a study of radiation and T cells in renal cell carcinoma. As regards this clone: The antigen is undetermined.

Study-level results: From baseline, blood top tumor clonotypes peaked at 2 weeks post-radiation.

Time point indicated: blood 4 weeks post-SBRT, at nephrectomy. Described treatment: 15 Gy SBRT to primary tumor, nephrectomy 4 weeks later. Nephrectomy followed 15 Gy stereotactic body radiation by 4 weeks. Some clones are missing from TCRdb's copy, which holds only in-frame ones; the method was immunoSEQ multiplex PCR. The sample shows around 170,000 clones, about nine tenths of them seen only once. V was trimmed by 3 bases and J by 4 bases, leaving 15 bases between them. The CDR3 is made up of 15 amino acids. Germline CDR1 is LNHDA and CDR2 is SQIVND (reference sequence). The chain is built from TRBV19 and TRBJ1-2; a possible D gene is TRBD1 (5 bases). Sequences were derived from blood, sampled from a patient whose treatment included radiotherapy and nephrectomy. The origin of this receptor is a woman aged 50 to 65 with renal cell carcinoma. In nucleotides, the CDR3 is TGTGCCAGTAGTATCCGCCTCCAGGGTGGCTATGGCTACACCTTC. Protein product: CASSIRLQGGYGYTF.